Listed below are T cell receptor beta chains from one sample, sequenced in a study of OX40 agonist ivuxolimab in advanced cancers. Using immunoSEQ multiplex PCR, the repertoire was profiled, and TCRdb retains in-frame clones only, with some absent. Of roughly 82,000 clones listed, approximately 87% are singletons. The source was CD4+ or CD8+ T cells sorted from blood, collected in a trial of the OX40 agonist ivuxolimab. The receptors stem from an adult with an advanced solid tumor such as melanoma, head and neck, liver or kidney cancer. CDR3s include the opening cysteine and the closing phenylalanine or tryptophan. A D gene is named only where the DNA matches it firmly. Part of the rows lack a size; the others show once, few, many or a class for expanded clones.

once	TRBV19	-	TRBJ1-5	CASSIGQTNQPQHF	TGTGCCAGTAGTATTGGGCAGACCAATCAGCCCCAGCATTTT
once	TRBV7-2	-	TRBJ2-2	CASILGWGQNTGELFF	TGTGCCAGCATTCTGGGGTGGGGCCAGAACACCGGGGAGCTGTTTTTT
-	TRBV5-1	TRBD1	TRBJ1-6	CASSLVWDRGNSPLHF	TGCGCCAGCAGCTTGGTATGGGACAGGGGGAATTCACCCCTCCACTTT
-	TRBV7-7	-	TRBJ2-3	CASSLGNSGTQYF	TGTGCTAGCAGCTTAGGCAATAGTGGCACGCAGTATTTT
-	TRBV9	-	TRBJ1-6	CASSGESSYNSPLHF	TGTGCCAGCAGCGGTGAGTCCTCCTATAATTCACCCCTCCACTTT
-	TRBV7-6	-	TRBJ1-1	CASSLNGNTEAFF	TGTGCCAGCAGCTTAAACGGGAACACTGAAGCTTTCTTT
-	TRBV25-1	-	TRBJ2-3	CASSEFGHSGVLTDTQYF	TGTGCCAGCAGTGAATTCGGCCATTCGGGGGTGTTAACAGATACGCAGTATTTT
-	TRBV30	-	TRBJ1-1	CAWMGSGTEAFF	TGTGCCTGGATGGGATCGGGGACTGAAGCTTTCTTT
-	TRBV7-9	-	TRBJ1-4	CASSPGQANEKLFF	TGTGCCAGCAGCCCCGGCCAGGCAAATGAAAAACTGTTTTTT
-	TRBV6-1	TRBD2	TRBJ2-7	CASSELGSGNPYEQYF	TGTGCCAGCAGTGAACTGGGTAGCGGGAACCCCTACGAGCAGTACTTC
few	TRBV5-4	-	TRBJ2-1	CASSLKSTPYNEQFF	TGTGCCAGCAGCTTGAAGTCGACTCCGTACAATGAGCAGTTCTTC
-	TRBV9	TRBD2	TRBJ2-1	CASSGLSGGAQENEQFF	TGTGCCAGCAGCGGACTTAGCGGGGGGGCGCAGGAGAATGAGCAGTTCTTC
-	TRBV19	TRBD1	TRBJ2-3	CASSRTGGTDTQYF	TGTGCCAGTAGCCGGACAGGGGGCACAGATACGCAGTATTTT
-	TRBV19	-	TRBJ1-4	CASSFNIDTGMPEKLFF	TGTGCCAGTAGCTTCAATATAGACACCGGGATGCCTGAAAAACTGTTTTTT
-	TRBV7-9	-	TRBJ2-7	CASSPGVSSYEQYF	TGTGCCAGCAGCCCTGGGGTAAGCTCCTACGAGCAGTACTTC
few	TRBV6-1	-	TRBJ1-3	CASSGPFPGNTIYF	TGTGCCAGCAGTGGTCCATTCCCTGGAAACACCATATATTTT
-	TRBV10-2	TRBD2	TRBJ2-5	CASSDPGGLETQYF	TGCGCCAGCAGTGACCCGGGGGGGCTAGAGACCCAGTACTTC
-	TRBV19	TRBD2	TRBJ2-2	CASTPPGSGSTGELFF	TGTGCCAGTACCCCCCCGGGGAGCGGGAGCACCGGGGAGCTGTTTTTT
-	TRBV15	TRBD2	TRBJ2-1	CATSLGLAGSSYNEQFF	TGTGCCACCAGCTTGGGACTAGCGGGAAGCTCCTACAATGAGCAGTTCTTC
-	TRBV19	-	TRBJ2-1	CASSDRLNEQFF	TGTGCCAGTAGTGACAGGCTGAATGAGCAGTTCTTC
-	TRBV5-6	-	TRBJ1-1	CASSRIQGNTEAFF	TGTGCCAGCAGCAGGATACAGGGGAACACTGAAGCTTTCTTT
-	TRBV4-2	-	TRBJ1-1	CASSQDFVESEAFF	TGTGCCAGCAGCCAAGATTTTGTGGAATCTGAAGCTTTCTTC
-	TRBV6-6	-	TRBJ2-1	CASSYSGNEQFF	TGTGCCAGCAGTTACTCGGGAAATGAGCAGTTCTTC
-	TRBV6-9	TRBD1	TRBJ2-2	CASSLRLMDRGQTGELFF	TGTGCCAGCAGTCTGCGCTTAATGGACAGGGGGCAGACCGGGGAGCTGTTTTTT
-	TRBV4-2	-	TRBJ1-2	CASNRGGADYGYTF	TGTGCCAGCAACCGGGGGGGTGCCGACTATGGCTACACCTTC
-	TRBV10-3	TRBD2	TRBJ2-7	CAISKGLAGREQYF	TGTGCCATCAGTAAGGGACTAGCGGGAAGGGAGCAGTACTTC
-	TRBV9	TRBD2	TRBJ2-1	CASSVEGLAGYNEQFF	TGTGCCAGCAGCGTAGAAGGGCTAGCGGGCTACAATGAGCAGTTCTTC
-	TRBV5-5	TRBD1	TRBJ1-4	CASSMRQGAFNEKLFF	TGTGCCAGCAGCATGCGACAGGGGGCCTTTAATGAAAAACTGTTTTTT
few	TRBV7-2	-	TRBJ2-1	CASSTGTGSYNEQFF	TGTGCCAGCAGCACCGGGACTGGATCCTACAATGAGCAGTTCTTC
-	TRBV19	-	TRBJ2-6	CASSMRVSGANVLTF	TGTGCCAGTAGTATGAGGGTCTCTGGGGCCAACGTCCTGACTTTC
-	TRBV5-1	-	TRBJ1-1	CASSLGAGVDTEAFF	TGCGCCAGCAGCTTGGGGGCAGGGGTCGACACTGAAGCTTTCTTT
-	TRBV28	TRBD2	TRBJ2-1	CASSTGLAGADNEQFF	TGTGCCAGCAGCACAGGACTAGCGGGGGCCGACAATGAGCAGTTCTTC
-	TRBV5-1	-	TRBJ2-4	CASSFEPGGKGVIQYF	TGCGCCAGCAGCTTCGAGCCCGGAGGGAAGGGCGTCATTCAGTACTTC
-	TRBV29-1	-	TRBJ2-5	CSVDRLETQYF	TGCAGCGTTGACAGACTGGAGACCCAGTACTTC
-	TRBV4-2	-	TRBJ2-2	CASSQANAGASTGELFF	TGTGCCAGCAGCCAAGCTAATGCAGGGGCGAGCACCGGGGAGCTGTTTTTT
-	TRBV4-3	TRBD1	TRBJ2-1	CASSQDRAFANEQFF	TGCGCCAGCAGCCAGGACAGGGCGTTCGCCAATGAGCAGTTCTTC
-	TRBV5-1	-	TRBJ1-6	CASSPRGGPSSPLHF	TGCGCCAGCAGCCCCAGGGGTGGGCCCAGTTCACCCCTCCACTTT
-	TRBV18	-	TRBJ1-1	CASSTSEGRDTEAFF	TGTGCCAGCTCAACCAGCGAGGGTAGGGACACTGAAGCTTTCTTT
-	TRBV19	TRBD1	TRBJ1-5	CASSSPPGTGRSNQPQHF	TGTGCCAGTAGTAGCCCCCCCGGGACAGGGCGCAGCAATCAGCCCCAGCATTTT
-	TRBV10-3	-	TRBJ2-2	CAIRRQETTGELFF	TGTGCCATCAGAAGACAGGAGACCACCGGGGAGCTGTTTTTT
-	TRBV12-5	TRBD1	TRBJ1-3	CASGQGQGAGNTIYF	TGTGCTAGTGGTCAGGGACAGGGTGCTGGAAACACCATATATTTT
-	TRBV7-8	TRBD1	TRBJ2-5	CASSSRQGQQETQYF	TGTGCCAGCAGCTCGAGACAGGGACAACAAGAGACCCAGTACTTC
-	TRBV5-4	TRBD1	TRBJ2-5	CASSSWARDRGQETQYF	TGTGCCAGCAGCTCCTGGGCCCGGGACAGGGGTCAGGAGACCCAGTACTTC
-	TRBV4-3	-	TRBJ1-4	CASSQDRARLFF	TGCGCCAGCAGCCAAGATCGGGCAAGACTGTTTTTT
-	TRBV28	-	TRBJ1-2	CASSLEQGNYGYTF	TGTGCCAGCAGTTTAGAGCAGGGTAACTATGGCTACACCTTC
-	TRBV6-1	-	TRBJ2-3	CASSRGWADTQYF	TGTGCCAGCAGTAGAGGGTGGGCAGATACGCAGTATTTT
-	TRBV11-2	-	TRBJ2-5	CASSRRAGAKETQYF	TGTGCCAGCAGCCGCCGGGCAGGGGCCAAAGAGACCCAGTACTTC
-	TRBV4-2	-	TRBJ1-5	CASSPWGSNQPQHF	TGTGCCAGCAGCCCTTGGGGGAGTAATCAGCCCCAGCATTTT
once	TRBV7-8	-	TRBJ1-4	CASSPDTSANEKLFF	TGTGCCAGCAGCCCAGACACCTCAGCTAATGAAAAACTGTTTTTT
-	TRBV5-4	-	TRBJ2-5	CASSLWTAKETQYF	TGTGCCAGCAGCTTATGGACCGCGAAAGAGACCCAGTACTTC
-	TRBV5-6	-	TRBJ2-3	CASSLVPQDRDTQYF	TGTGCCAGCAGCTTGGTGCCCCAAGATCGAGATACGCAGTATTTT
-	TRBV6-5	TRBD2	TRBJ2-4	CASSTDGGAKNIQYF	TGTGCCAGCAGTACGGACGGGGGGGCCAAAAACATTCAGTACTTC
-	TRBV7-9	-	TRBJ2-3	CASQGLVSTDTQYF	TGTGCCAGCCAGGGTTTGGTAAGCACAGATACGCAGTATTTT
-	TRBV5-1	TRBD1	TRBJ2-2	CASSLDGTGNTGELFF	TGCGCCAGCAGCTTGGACGGGACAGGGAACACCGGGGAGCTGTTTTTT
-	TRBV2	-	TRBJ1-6	CASSGDYNSPLHF	TGTGCCAGCAGTGGGGACTATAATTCACCCCTCCACTTT
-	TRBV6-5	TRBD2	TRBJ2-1	CASSYSVGGEGNEQFF	TGTGCCAGCAGTTACTCGGTGGGGGGGGAAGGCAATGAGCAGTTCTTC
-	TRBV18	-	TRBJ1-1	CASSPQSGRGTEAFF	TGTGCCAGCTCACCACAGTCTGGGAGGGGCACTGAAGCTTTCTTT
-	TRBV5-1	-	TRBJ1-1	CASSVSEGRNTEAFF	TGCGCCAGCAGCGTATCGGAGGGGCGGAACACTGAAGCTTTCTTT
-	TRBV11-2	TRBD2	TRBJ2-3	CASSLDGLAGGYTQYF	TGTGCCAGCAGCTTAGATGGACTAGCGGGGGGGTATACGCAGTATTTT
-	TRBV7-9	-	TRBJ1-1	CASSLAGGIGDTEAFF	TGTGCCAGCAGCTTAGCTGGAGGTATTGGAGACACTGAAGCTTTCTTT